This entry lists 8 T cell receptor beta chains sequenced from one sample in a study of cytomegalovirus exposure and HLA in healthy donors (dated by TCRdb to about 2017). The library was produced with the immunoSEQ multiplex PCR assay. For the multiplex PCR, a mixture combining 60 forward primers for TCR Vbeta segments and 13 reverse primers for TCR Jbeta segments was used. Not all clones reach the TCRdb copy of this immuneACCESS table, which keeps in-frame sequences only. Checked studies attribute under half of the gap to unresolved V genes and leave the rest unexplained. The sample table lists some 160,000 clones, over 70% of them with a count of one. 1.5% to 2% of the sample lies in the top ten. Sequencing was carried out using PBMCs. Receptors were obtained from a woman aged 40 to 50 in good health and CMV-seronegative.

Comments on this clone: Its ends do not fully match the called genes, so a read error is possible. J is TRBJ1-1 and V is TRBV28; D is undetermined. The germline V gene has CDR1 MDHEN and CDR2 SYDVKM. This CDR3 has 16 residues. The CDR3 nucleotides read TGTGCCAGCAGTTTATTTGGGCGGGCGGGGAACACTGAAGCTTTTTTT. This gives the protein CASSLFGRAGNTEAFF.

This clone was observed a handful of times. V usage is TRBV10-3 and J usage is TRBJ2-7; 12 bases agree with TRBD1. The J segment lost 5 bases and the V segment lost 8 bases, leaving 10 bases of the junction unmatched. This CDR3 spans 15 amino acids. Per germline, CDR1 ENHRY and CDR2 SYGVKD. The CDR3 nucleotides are TGTGCCATCCTCCAGGCGGGACAGGGGGCTAACGAGCAGTACTTC. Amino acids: CAILQAGQGANEQYF.

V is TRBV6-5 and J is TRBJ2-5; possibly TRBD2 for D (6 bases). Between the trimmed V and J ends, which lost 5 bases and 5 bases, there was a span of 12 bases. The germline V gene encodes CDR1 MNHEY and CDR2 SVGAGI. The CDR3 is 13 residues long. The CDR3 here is CASSVSGRETQYF. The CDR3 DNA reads TGTGCCAGCAGTGTATCGGGGAGGGAGACCCAGTACTTC.

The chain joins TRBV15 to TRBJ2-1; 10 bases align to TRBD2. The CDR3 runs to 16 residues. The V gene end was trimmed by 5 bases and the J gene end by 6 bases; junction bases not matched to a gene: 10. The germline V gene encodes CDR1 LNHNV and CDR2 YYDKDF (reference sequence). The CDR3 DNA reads TGTGCCACCAGCTTGAATCTAGCGGGAGTAGGCAATGAGCAGTTCTTC. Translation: CATSLNLAGVGNEQFF.

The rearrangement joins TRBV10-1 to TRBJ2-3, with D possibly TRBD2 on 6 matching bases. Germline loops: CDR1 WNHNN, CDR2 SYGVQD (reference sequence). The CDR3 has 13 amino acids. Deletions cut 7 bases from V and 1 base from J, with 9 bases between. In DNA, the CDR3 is TGCGCCAGCAAGGGAGGTGGCACAGATACGCAGTATTTT. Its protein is CASKGGGTDTQYF.

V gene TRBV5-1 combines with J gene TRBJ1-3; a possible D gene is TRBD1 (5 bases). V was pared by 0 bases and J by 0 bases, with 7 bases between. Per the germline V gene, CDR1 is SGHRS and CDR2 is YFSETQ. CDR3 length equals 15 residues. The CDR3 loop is CASSLEGNSGNTIYF. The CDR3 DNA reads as TGCGCCAGCAGCTTGGAGGGGAACTCTGGAAACACCATATATTTT. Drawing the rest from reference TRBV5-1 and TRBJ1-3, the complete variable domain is KAGVTQTPRYLIKTRGQQVTLSCSPISGHRSVSWYQQTPGQGLQFLFEYFSETQRNKGNFPGRFSGRQFSNSRSEMNVSTLELGDSALYLCASSLEGNSGNTIYFGEGSWLTVV.

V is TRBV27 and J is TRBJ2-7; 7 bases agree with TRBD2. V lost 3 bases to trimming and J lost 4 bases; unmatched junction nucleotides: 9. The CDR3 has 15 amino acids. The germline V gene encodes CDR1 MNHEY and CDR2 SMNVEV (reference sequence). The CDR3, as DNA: TGTGCCAGCAGTTTTCGGGGAGGGGCTAGTTACGAGCAGTACTTC. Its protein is CASSFRGGASYEQYF.

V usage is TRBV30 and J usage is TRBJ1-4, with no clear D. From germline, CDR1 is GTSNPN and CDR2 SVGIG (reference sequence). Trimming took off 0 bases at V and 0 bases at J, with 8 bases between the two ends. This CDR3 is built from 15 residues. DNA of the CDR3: TGTGCCTGGAGTGTATCCGTAGCAACTAATGAAAAACTGTTTTTT. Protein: CAWSVSVATNEKLFF.